The rows below give T cell receptor beta chains drawn from one sample of a study of CD8+ T cells in alopecia areata. TCRdb's copy holds only in-frame clones and misses some; the assay was immunoSEQ multiplex PCR. Of a few hundred thousand clones in the sample, 43% were seen once. Sequences were derived from CD4+ T cells sorted from blood, sampled around week 36, from a patient treated with tofacitinib. Receptors originate from a human donor with alopecia areata. CDR3s include the opening cysteine and the closing phenylalanine or tryptophan. The D gene is left open where the match is weak. Clone size is stated in some rows and not others, as once, few, many or a class when expanded.

J gene,V gene,clone size,D gene,CDR3 protein,CDR3 DNA
TRBJ2-6,TRBV23-1,many,NA,CASSSRPQGPNSGANVLTF,TGCGCCAGCAGCTCCCGGCCCCAGGGGCCTAACTCTGGGGCCAACGTCCTGACTTTC
TRBJ1-1,TRBV15,once,NA,CATSRGVYRESDTEAFF,TGTGCCACCAGCAGAGGAGTTTACAGGGAGTCCGACACTGAAGCTTTCTTT
TRBJ2-5,TRBV9,NA,TRBD2,CASSAGLAGVETQYF,TGTGCCAGCAGCGCGGGACTAGCGGGAGTTGAGACCCAGTACTTC
TRBJ1-3,TRBV25-1,NA,NA,CASSGGTNLGNTIYF,TGTGCCAGCAGTGGCGGGACGAACCTCGGAAACACCATATATTTT
TRBJ2-4,TRBV25-1,NA,TRBD1,CASSDAGTDVNIQYF,TGTGCCAGCAGTGACGCCGGGACAGATGTTAACATTCAGTACTTC
TRBJ1-5,TRBV19,NA,NA,CASSSGTERFEPQHF,TGTGCCAGTAGTTCCGGGACCGAACGATTCGAGCCCCAGCATTTT
TRBJ2-7,TRBV6-5,many,NA,CASTPGSTYEQYF,TGTGCCAGCACCCCGGGGTCGACCTACGAGCAGTACTTC
TRBJ2-5,TRBV14,NA,NA,CASGPGPLGPQYF,TGTGCCAGCGGACCAGGGCCTTTGGGGCCCCAGTACTTC
TRBJ2-6,TRBV9,NA,NA,CASSVVSGTLYSGANVLTF,TGTGCCAGCAGCGTAGTCTCAGGAACACTATACTCTGGGGCCAACGTCCTGACTTTC
TRBJ1-5,TRBV19,NA,TRBD1,CASSPTGVDQPQHF,TGTGCCAGTAGTCCCACAGGGGTGGATCAGCCCCAGCATTTT
TRBJ2-6,TRBV7-9,NA,NA,CASTPEANVLTF,TGTGCCAGCACCCCCGAGGCCAACGTCCTGACTTTC
TRBJ2-7,TRBV21-1,many,NA,CASSISPAGRQIYEQYF,TGTGCCAGCAGCATTTCCCCGGCCGGCAGGCAAATCTACGAGCAGTACTTC
TRBJ2-5,TRBV19,NA,NA,CASSIGGGAETQYF,TGTGCCAGTAGTATTGGAGGGGGCGCGGAGACCCAGTACTTC
TRBJ2-3,TRBV6-6,NA,TRBD2,CASSRLAGEGTDTQYF,TGTGCCAGCAGTAGGCTAGCGGGAGAGGGGACAGATACGCAGTATTTT
TRBJ2-7,TRBV4-2,NA,NA,CASSPRGSPYEQYF,TGTGCCAGCAGCCCCCGGGGTAGCCCCTACGAGCAGTACTTC
TRBJ2-2,TRBV18,NA,NA,CASSQRLEGELFF,TGTGCCAGCTCACAAAGACTAGAAGGGGAGCTGTTTTTT
TRBJ2-7,TRBV25-1,few,NA,CASSDRAEQYF,TGTGCCAGCAGTGACAGGGCCGAGCAGTACTTC